The 5 T cell receptor beta chains in this list originate from one sample, sequenced in a study of CD8+CD57+ T cells in acquired aplastic anemia. TCR beta VDJ and CDR3 profiles were obtained from a genomic DNA template. MiXCR was run by TCRdb on the reads, yielding one entry per CDR3 protein. The table has approximately 190,000 distinct CDR3 sequences, under 70% seen once. Sequencing was carried out using sorted CD4+, CD8+, or CD8+CD57+ T cells (not recorded which) from PBMCs. These TCRs come from a human donor with severe aplastic anemia or a healthy control (not recorded which).

In this sample, this clonotype turned up many times. V gene TRBV7-9 combines with J gene TRBJ2-7; 9 bases agree with TRBD1. The junction had 13 bases not matched to a gene; V was cut back by 5 bases and J by 5 bases. Looked up from germline, CDR1 is SEHNR and CDR2 is FQNEAQ (reference sequence). The length of the CDR3 is 16 residues. CDR3 in amino acids: CASSPSTGGGSHEQYF. DNA of the CDR3: TGTGCCAGCAGCCCTTCTACAGGGGGCGGTAGCCACGAGCAGTACTTC. The complete variable domain, with remaining parts taken from reference TRBV7-9 and TRBJ2-7, reads DTGVSQNPRHKITKRGQNVTFRCDPISEHNRLYWYRQTLGQGPEFLTYFQNEAQLEKSRLLSDRFSAERPKGSFSTLEIQRTEQGDSAMYLCASSPSTGGGSHEQYFGPGTRLTVT.

This chain links TRBV7-9 with TRBJ1-3; D is possibly TRBD1 (6 bases). Trimming pared 5 bases from V and 1 base from J, leaving 15 bases between. CDR3 length: 16 amino acids. Per germline, CDR1 SEHNR and CDR2 FQNEAQ (reference sequence). CDR3 protein: CASSDLITGSGNTIYF. The DNA for the CDR3 is TGTGCCAGCAGCGACCTTATAACAGGGTCTGGAAACACCATATATTTT.

V is TRBV20-1 and J is TRBJ2-7, with D possibly being TRBD1 (5 bases). Germline loops: CDR1 DFQATT, CDR2 SNEGSKA (reference sequence). V dropped 3 bases and J dropped 5 bases, with 8 bases sitting between them. The CDR3 sequence is 11 residues long. In DNA form, the CDR3 reads TGCAGTGCTAGTACAGGCAACGAGCAGTACTTC. Its translation is CSASTGNEQYF.

This clonotype has a handful of counts. This CDR3 is CAISDGTDNQPQHF. Written as DNA, the CDR3 is TGTGCCATCAGTGATGGGACAGATAATCAGCCCCAGCATTTT. The chain links TRBV10-3 to TRBJ1-5; TRBD1 agrees at 7 bases. Germline CDR1 ENHRY, CDR2 SYGVKD. The V segment lost 3 bases and the J segment 4 bases; nucleotides outside the gene matches: 3. The CDR3 is 14 amino acids.

The J gene is TRBJ2-5, the V gene TRBV7-3, with a weak D call TRBD1 (5 bases). The ends were cut back, 6 bases at V and 5 bases at J, with 22 bases in the middle. This CDR3 region has 16 residues. Per germline, CDR1 SGHTA and CDR2 FQGTGA. CDR3 region: CASRRTLQLRAETQYF. CDR3 nucleotide sequence: TGTGCCAGCAGGAGGACACTCCAGTTGCGTGCGGAGACCCAGTACTTC.